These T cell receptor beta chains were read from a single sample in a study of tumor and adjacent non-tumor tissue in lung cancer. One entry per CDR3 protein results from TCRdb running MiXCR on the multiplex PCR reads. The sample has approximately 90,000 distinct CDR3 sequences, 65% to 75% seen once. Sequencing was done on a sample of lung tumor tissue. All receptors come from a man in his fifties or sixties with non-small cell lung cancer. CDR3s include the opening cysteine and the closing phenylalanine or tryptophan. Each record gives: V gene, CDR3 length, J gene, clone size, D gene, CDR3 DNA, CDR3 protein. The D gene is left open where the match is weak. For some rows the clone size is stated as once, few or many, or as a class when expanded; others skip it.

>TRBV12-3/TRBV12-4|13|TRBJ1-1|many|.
TGTGCCAGCAGTTTTCGGGACACACAGAAAGCTTTCTTT
CASSFRDTQKAFF
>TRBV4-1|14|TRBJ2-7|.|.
TGCGCCAGCAGCCACGACAGAGCCTCCTACGAGCAGTACTTC
CASSHDRASYEQYF
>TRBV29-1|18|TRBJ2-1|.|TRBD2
TGCAGCGTTGAAAGTCTAGCGGGGACGTGTATCCCCTACAATGTGCAGTTCTTC
CSVESLAGTCIPYNVQFF
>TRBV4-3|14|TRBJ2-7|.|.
TGCGCCAGCAGCCAAGATTTGGGCGACTACGAGCACTACTTC
CASSQDLGDYEHYF
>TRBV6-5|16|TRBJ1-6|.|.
TGTGCCAACAGTTATAAGTCCGGCTCCTATAATTCACCCCTCCACTTT
CANSYKSGSYNSPLHF
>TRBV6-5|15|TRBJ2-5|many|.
TGTGCCAGCAGTCGTGAGGCGGCAGGAGGAGAGACCCAGTACTTC
CASSREAAGGETQYF
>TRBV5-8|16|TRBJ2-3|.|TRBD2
TGTGCCAGCAGCTTGGGTGCGGGGGGATTGACATATACGCAGTACTTT
CASSLGAGGLTYTQYF
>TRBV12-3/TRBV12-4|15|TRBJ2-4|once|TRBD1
TGTGACAGCAGTCCACTAGGGACAGGGGAAGGCTTTCAGTACTTC
CDSSPLGTGEGFQYF
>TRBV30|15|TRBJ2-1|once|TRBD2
TGTGCCTGGATTACCGGGACTAGCGGTTTCAATGATCAGTTCTTC
CAWITGTSGFNDQFF
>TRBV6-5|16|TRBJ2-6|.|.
TGTGCCAGCAGTGTAGCGAGTATTCTCTGGGCCAACGTCCTGACTTTC
CASSVASILWANVLTF
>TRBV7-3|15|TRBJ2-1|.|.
TGCGCCAGCAGCTTAATTCCGACATCCTACAATGGGCAGTTCTTC
CASSLIPTSYNGQFF
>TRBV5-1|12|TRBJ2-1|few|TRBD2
TGCGCCAGCAGCTCTAGCGGGAGGGAGCAGCTCTTC
CASSSSGREQLF
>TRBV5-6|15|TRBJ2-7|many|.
TGTGCCAGCAGCTTGACCCGACGACAGACCTACGAGCAGTACTTC
CASSLTRRQTYEQYF
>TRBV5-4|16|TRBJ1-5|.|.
TGTGCCAACAGCTCATCTCCGGGGGATAGCAATCAGCCCCGGCATTTT
CANSSSPGDSNQPRHF
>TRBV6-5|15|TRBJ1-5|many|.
TGTGCCAGCAGGCCCGGGACGATAGGAAATCAGCCCCAGCATTTT
CASRPGTIGNQPQHF
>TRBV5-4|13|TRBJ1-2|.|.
TGTACCAGCAGCTCCGGCAGTGACCTCGGCTACACCTTC
CTSSSGSDLGYTF
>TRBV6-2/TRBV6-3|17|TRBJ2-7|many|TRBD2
TGTGCCAGCAGTTATTCGAGCGGGACCGACTTCTCCTACGAGCAGTACTTC
CASSYSSGTDFSYEQYF
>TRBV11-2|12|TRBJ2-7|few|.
TGTGTCAGAAGTTTCGGGTCCCACGAGCAGTACTTC
CVRSFGSHEQYF
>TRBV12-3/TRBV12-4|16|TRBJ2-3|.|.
TGTGCCAGCGGAACCGCCCGGACCTCAGGCACAGATACGCAGTATTTT
CASGTARTSGTDTQYF
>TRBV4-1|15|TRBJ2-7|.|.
TGCGCCAGCAACCAAGAAACCTCATCAATCTCCGAGCAGTACTTC
CASNQETSSISEQYF
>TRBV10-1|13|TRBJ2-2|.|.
TGCGCCAGCAGTATGACCGGGACCGGGGAGCTGTTTTTT
CASSMTGTGELFF
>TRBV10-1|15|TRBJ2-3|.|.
TGCGCCAGCAGTGAGTCGAAACAGACCGCAGATACCCAGTATTTT
CASSESKQTADTQYF
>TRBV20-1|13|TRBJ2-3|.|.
TGCAGTGTCCCCCCTAGTGCCTCAGATACGCAGTATTTT
CSVPPSASDTQYF
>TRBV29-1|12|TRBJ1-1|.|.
TGCAGCGTTGGAGGCCTTGGAGCTGAAGCTTTCTTT
CSVGGLGAEAFF
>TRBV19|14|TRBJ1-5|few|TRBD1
TGTGCCAGTTGGAAGACAGGGGGCAATCAGCCCCAGCATTTT
CASWKTGGNQPQHF
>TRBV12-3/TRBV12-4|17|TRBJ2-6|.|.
TGTTCCAGCAGTCCTGGGACTTCTGTCTCCAGGGCCAACGTCCTGACTTTC
CSSSPGTSVSRANVLTF
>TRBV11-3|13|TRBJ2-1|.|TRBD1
TGTGCCAGCAGCTTAGGGACAGGTCTTAAGCAGTTCTTC
CASSLGTGLKQFF
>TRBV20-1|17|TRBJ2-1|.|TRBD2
TGCAGTGCTCCGACTAGCGGCCCCTTCCTCGGAGGCAATGAGCAGTTCTTC
CSAPTSGPFLGGNEQFF
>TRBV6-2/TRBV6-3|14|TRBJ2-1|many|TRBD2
TGTGCCAGCAGTGCGCGGACTAGGAACAATGAGCAGTTCTTC
CASSARTRNNEQFF
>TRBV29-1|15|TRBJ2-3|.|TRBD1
TGCAGCGTTGAAGTTCAGCGACAGGGCCGGAATACGCAGTATTTT
CSVEVQRQGRNTQYF
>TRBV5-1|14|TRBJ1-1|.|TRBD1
TGCGCCAGCACAGTGGGACAGATGAACACTGCAGCTTTCTTT
CASTVGQMNTAAFF
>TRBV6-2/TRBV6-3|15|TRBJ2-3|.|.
TGTGCCAGCAGTTTTCAGGAACGGAGTACAGATATGCAGTATTTT
CASSFQERSTDMQYF
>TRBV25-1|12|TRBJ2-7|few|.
TGTGCCAGCAGTAACCGAGTTAACGAGCAGTACTTC
CASSNRVNEQYF